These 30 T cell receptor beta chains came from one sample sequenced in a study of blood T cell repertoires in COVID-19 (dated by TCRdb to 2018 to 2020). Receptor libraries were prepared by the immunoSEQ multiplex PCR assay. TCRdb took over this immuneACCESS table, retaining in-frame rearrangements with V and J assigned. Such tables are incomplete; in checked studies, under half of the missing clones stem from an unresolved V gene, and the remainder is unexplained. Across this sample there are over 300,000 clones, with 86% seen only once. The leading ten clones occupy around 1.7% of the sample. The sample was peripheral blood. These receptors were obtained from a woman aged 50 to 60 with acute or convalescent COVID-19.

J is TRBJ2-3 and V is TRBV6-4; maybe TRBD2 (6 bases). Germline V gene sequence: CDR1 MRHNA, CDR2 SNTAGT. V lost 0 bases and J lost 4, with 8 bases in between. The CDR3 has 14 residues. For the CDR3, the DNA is TGTGCCAGCAGTGACTCATGGGGGGCAGATACGCAGTATTTT. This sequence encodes CASSDSWGADTQYF.

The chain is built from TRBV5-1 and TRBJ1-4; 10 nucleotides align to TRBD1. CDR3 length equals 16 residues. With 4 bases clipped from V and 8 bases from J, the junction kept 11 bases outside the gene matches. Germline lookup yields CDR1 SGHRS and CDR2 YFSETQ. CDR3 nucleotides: TGCGCCAGCAGCGTTACTCCGGGACAGGGGAAGGAAAAACTGTTTTTT. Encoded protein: CASSVTPGQGKEKLFF.

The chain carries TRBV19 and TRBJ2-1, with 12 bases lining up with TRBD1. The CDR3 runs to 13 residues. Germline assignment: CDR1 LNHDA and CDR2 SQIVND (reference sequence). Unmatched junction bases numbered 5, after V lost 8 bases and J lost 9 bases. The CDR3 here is CASSGTGGLEQFF. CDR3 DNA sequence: TGTGCCAGTTCCGGGACAGGGGGCCTTGAGCAGTTCTTC.

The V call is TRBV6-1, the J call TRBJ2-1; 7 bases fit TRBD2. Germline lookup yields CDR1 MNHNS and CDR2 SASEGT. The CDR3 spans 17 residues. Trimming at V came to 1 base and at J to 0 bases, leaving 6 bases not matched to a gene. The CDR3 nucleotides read TGTGCCAGCAGTGAAGGGGGGGGAGGGAACTCCTACAATGAGCAGTTCTTC. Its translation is CASSEGGGGNSYNEQFF.

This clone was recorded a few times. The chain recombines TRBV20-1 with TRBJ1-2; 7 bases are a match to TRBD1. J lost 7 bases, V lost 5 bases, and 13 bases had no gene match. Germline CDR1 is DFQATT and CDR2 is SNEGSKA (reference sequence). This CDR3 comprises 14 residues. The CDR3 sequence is CSARDREGTGGYTF. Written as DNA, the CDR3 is TGCAGTGCTCGTGACAGGGAAGGTACGGGTGGCTACACCTTC.

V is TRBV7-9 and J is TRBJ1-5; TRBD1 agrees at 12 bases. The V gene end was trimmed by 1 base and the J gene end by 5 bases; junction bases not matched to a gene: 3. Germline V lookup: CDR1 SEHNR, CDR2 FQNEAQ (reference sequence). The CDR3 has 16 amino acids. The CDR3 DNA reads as TGTGCCAGCAGCTTAGGGGGACAGGGGGCCCATCAGCCCCAGCATTTT. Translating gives CASSLGGQGAHQPQHF. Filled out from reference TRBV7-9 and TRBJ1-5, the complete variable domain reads DTGVSQNPRHKITKRGQNVTFRCDPISEHNRLYWYRQTLGQGPEFLTYFQNEAQLEKSRLLSDRFSAERPKGSFSTLEIQRTEQGDSAMYLCASSLGGQGAHQPQHFGDGTRLSIL.

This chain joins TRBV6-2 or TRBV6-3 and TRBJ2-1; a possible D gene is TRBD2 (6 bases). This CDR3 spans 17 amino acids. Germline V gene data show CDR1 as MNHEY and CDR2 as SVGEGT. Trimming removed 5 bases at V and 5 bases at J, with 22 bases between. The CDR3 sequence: CASSKPRDPLGHNEQFF. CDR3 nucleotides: TGTGCCAGCAGTAAACCGCGGGACCCCTTGGGCCACAATGAGCAGTTCTTC.

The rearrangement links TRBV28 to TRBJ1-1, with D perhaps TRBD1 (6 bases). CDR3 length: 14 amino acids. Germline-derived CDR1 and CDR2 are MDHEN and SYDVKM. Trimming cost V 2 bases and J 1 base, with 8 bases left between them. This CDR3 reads CASSLAGANTEAFF. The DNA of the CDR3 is TGTGCCAGCAGTTTAGCAGGGGCGAACACTGAAGCTTTCTTT.

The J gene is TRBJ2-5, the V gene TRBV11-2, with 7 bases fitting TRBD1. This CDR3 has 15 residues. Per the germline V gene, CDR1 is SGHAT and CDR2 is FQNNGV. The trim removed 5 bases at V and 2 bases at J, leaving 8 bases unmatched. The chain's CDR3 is CASSKRTGLQETQYF. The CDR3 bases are TGTGCCAGCAGCAAAAGGACAGGACTTCAAGAGACCCAGTACTTC.

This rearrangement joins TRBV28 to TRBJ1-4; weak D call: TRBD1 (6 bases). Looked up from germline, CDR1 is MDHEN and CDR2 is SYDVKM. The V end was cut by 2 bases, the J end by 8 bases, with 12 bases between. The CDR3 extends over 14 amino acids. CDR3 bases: TGTGCCAGCAGTTTAATCGGACAGCACGAAAAACTGTTTTTT. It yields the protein CASSLIGQHEKLFF. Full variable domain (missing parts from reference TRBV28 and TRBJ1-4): DVKVTQSSRYLVKRTGEKVFLECVQDMDHENMFWYRQDPGLGLRLIYFSYDVKMKEKGDIPEGYSVSREKKERFSLILESASTNQTSMYLCASSLIGQHEKLFFGSGTQLSVL.

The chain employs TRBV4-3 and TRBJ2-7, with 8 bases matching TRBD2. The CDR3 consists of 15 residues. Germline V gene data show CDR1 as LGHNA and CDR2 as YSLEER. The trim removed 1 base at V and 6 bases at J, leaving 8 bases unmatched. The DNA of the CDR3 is TGCGCCAGCAGCCAAGTATCAGCGGGAGTTCTCGAGCAGTACTTC. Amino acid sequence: CASSQVSAGVLEQYF.

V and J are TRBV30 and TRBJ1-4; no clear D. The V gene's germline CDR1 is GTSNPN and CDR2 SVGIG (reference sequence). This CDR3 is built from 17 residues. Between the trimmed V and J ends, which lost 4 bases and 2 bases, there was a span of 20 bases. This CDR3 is CAWNPAPKRVTNEKLFF. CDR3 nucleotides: TGTGCCTGGAACCCGGCACCTAAGAGGGTCACTAATGAAAAACTGTTTTTT.

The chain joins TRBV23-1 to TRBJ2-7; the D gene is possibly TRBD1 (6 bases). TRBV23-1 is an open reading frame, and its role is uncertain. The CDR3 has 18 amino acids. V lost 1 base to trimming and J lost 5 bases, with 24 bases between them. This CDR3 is CASSQLFGVEGHLHEQYF. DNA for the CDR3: TGCGCCAGCAGTCAATTGTTTGGTGTCGAGGGACATCTCCACGAGCAGTACTTC.

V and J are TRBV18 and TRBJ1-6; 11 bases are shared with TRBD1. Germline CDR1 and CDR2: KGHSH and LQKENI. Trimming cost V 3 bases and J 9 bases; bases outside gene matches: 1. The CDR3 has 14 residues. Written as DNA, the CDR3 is TGTGCCAGCTCACCTGGACAGGGGGCTTCACCCCTCCACTTT. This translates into CASSPGQGASPLHF.

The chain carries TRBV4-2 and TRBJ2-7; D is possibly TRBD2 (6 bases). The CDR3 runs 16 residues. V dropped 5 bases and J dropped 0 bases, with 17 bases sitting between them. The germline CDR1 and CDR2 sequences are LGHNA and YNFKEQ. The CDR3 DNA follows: TGTGCCAGCAGCAACCCATCCCGGGACTCCTCCTACGAGCAGTACTTC. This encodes CASSNPSRDSSYEQYF.

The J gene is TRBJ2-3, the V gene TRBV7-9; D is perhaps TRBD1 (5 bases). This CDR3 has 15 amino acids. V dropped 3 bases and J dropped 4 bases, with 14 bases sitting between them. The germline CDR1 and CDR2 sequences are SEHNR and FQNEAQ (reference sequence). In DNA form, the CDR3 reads TGTGCCAGCAGCTTGTCTGACAGAGACCCAGATACGCAGTATTTT. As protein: CASSLSDRDPDTQYF.

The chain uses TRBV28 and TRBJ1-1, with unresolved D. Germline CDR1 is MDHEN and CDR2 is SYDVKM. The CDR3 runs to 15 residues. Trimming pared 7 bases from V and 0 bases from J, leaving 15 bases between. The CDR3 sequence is CASIDRPGLNTEAFF. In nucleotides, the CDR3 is TGTGCCAGCATAGACCGGCCAGGCTTGAACACTGAAGCTTTCTTT.

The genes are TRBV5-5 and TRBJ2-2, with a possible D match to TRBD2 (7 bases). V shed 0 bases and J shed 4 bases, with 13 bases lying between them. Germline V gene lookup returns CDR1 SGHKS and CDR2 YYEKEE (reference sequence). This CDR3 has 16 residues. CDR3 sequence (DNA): TGTGCCAGCAGCTTGGATTCGGGGGGCTCCACCGGGGAGCTGTTTTTT. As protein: CASSLDSGGSTGELFF.

CDR3 DNA: TGCAGCACCCAAGACAGGGCGAGCACAGATACGCAGTATTTT. Protein: CSTQDRASTDTQYF. The chain combines TRBV29-1 with TRBJ2-3; 7 bases are shared with TRBD1. The CDR3 length is 14 residues. With 8 bases clipped from V and 0 bases from J, the junction kept 8 bases outside the gene matches. CDR1 is SQVTM, CDR2 ANQGSEA, per germline.

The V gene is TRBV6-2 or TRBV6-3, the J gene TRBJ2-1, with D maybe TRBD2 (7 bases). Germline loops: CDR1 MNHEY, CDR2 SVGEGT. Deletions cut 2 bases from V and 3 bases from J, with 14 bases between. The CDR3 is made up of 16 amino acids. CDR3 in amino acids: CASSYGGRGGYNEQFF. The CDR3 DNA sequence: TGTGCCAGCAGTTACGGCGGGAGAGGGGGCTACAATGAGCAGTTCTTC.

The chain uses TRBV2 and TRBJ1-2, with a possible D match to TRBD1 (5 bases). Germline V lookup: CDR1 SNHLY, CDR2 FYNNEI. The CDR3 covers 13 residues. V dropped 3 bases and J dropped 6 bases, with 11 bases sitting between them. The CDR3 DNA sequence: TGTGCCAGCAGTGATGGGGCAGGGAATGGCTACACCTTC. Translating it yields CASSDGAGNGYTF.

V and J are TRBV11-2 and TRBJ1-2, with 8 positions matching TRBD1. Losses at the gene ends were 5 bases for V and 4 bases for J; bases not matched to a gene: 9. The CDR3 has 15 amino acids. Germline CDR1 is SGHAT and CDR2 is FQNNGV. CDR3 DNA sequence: TGTGCCAGCAGCCGCGGACAGGGTACCGGCTATGGCTACACCTTC. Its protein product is CASSRGQGTGYGYTF.

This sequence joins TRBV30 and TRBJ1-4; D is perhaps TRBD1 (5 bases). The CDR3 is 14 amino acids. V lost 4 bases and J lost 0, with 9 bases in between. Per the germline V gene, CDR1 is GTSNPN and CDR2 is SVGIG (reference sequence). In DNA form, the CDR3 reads TGTGCCTGGAAAGGGGTTGCAACTAATGAAAAACTGTTTTTT. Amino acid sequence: CAWKGVATNEKLFF.

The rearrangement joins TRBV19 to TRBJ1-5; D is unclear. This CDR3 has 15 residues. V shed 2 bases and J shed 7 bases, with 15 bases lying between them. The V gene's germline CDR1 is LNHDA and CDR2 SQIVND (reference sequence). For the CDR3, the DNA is TGTGCCAGTAGTATACGGGCCCGGGAGGCCCAGCCCCAGCATTTT. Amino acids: CASSIRAREAQPQHF. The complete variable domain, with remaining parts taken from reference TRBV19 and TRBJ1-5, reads DGGITQSPKYLFRKEGQNVTLSCEQNLNHDAMYWYRQDPGQGLRLIYYSQIVNDFQKGDIAEGYSVSREKKESFPLTVTSAQKNPTAFYLCASSIRAREAQPQHFGDGTRLSIL.

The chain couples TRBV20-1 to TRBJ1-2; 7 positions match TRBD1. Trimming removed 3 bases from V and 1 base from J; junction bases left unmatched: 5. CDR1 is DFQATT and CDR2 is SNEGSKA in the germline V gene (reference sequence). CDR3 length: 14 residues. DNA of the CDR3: TGCAGTGCTAGTAAGGGGGCGTTTAACTATGGCTACACCTTC. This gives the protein CSASKGAFNYGYTF.

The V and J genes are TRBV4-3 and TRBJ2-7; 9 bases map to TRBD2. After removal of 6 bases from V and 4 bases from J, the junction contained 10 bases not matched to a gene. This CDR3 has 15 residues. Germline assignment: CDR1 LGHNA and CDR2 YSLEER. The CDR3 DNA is TGCGCCAGCAGTTATCATAGCGGGAGTGCTTACGAGCAGTACTTC. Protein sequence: CASSYHSGSAYEQYF.

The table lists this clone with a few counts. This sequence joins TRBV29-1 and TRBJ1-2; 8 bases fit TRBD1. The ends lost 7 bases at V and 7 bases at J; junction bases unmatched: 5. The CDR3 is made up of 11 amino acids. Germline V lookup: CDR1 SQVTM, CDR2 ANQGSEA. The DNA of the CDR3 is TGCAGCGCTACGGGACAGGCTGGCTACACCTTC. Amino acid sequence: CSATGQAGYTF.

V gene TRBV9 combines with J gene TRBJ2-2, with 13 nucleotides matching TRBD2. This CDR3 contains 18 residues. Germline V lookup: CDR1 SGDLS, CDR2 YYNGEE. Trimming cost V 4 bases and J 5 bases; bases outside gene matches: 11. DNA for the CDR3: TGTGCCAGCAGCTTCGGACCGACTAGCGGGAGGCAAACCGGGGAGCTGTTTTTT. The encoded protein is CASSFGPTSGRQTGELFF.

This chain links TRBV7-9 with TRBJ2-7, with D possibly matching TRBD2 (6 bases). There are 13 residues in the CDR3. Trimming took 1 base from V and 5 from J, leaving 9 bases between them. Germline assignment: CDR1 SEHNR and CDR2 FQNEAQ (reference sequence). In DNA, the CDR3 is TGTGCCAGCAGCTTAGGCGGAGGGAACGAGCAGTACTTC. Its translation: CASSLGGGNEQYF.

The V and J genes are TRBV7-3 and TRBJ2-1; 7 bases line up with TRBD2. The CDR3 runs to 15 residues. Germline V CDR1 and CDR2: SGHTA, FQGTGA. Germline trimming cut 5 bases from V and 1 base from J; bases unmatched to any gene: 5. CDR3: CASSPGGISYNEQFF. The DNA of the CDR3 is TGTGCCAGCAGCCCGGGGGGAATTTCCTACAATGAGCAGTTCTTC.